This TCR beta chain was recorded in a study of immune heterogeneity within non-small cell lung tumors. At 600 to 750 ng per sample, bulk tumor genomic DNA provided the template. Several biopsies per primary tumor were taken during surgery, spaced as far apart as possible. Enrolled individuals presented with untreated, newly diagnosed non-small cell lung cancer and received curative surgery. Newly diagnosed non-small cell lung cancer patients undergoing curative-intent surgery served as donors. As regards this clonotype: As yet, its antigen is unknown. A much larger clone differs from this one at a single base, so this may be a read error.

The TCR beta CDR3 region underwent multiplex PCR amplification with 32 V and 13 J primers. A single record per CDR3 protein comes from TCRdb applying MiXCR to the multiplex PCR reads. The data contain 4,000 to 4,500 distinct CDR3 sequences, 20% to 30% of them singletons. The CDR3 consists of 16 residues. Per germline, CDR1 SEHNR and CDR2 FQNEAQ (reference sequence). Whole-study results and caveats: Local tumor mutational burden and local T-cell repertoire clonality showed a moderate significant correlation, R roughly 0.35. Identical dominant CDR3 beta clonotypes showed recurrence across tumor sites within a patient, and site-unique high-frequency clones were also present. Patients largely differed in their high-frequency T-cell receptor beta clonotypes.

This clonotype was sampled from a man aged 45-60 years with non-small cell lung cancer. The V gene is TRBV7-9, the J gene TRBJ2-4; perhaps D is TRBD1 or TRBD2 (5 bases each). Material for sequencing was lung tumor tissue. The CDR3 coding sequence is TGTGCCTGCAGCTTAGCGCTTAAGGGGCAGTTGGACATTCAGTACTTC. It is translated as CACSLALKGQLDIQYF.